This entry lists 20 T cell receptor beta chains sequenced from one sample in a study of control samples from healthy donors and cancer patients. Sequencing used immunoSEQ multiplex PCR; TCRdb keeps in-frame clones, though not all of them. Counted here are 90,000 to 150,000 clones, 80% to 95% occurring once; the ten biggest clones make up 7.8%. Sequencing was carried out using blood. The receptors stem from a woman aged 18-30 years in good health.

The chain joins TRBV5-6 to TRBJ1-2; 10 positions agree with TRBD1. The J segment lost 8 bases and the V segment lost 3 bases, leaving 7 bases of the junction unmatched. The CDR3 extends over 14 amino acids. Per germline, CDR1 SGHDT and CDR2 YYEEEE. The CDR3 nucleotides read TGTGCCAGCAGCTGGGGACAGGGGCCGGAAGGCTACACCTTC. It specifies CASSWGQGPEGYTF.

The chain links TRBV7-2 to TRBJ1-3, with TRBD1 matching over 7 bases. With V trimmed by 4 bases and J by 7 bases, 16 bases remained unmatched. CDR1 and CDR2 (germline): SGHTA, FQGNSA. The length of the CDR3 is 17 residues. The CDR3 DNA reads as TGTGCCAGCAGCTCCCACGACAGGGACGGCCCGGCGAACACCATATATTTT. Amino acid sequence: CASSSHDRDGPANTIYF.

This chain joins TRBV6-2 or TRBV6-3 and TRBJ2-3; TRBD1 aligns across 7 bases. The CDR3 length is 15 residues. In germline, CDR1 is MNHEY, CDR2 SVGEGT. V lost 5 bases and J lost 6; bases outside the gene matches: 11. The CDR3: CASSDGTANLDTQYF. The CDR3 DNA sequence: TGTGCCAGCAGTGACGGGACAGCCAATTTGGATACGCAGTATTTT.

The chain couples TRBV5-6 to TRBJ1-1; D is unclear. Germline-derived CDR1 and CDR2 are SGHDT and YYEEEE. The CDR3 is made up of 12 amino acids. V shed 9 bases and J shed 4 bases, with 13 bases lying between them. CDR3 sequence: CATGRQTTEAFF. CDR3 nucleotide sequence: TGTGCCACAGGTAGACAAACCACTGAAGCTTTCTTT.

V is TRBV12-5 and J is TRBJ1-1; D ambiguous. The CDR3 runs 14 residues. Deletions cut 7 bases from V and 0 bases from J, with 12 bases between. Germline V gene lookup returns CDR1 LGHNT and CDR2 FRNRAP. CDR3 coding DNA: TGTGCTAGTGCTAACCCGACGGTGAACACTGAAGCTTTCTTT. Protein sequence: CASANPTVNTEAFF.

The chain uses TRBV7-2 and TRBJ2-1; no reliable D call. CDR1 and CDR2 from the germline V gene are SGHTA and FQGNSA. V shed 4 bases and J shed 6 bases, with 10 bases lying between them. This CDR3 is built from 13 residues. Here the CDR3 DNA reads TGTGCCAGCAGCTCCTACTTGGGCAATGAGCAGTTCTTC. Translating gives CASSSYLGNEQFF.

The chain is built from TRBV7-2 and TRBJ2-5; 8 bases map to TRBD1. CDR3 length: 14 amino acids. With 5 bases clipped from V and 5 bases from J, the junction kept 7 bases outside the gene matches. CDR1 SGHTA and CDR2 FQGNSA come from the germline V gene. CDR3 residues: CASSLTGDWETQYF. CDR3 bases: TGTGCCAGCAGCCTGACAGGGGATTGGGAGACCCAGTACTTC.

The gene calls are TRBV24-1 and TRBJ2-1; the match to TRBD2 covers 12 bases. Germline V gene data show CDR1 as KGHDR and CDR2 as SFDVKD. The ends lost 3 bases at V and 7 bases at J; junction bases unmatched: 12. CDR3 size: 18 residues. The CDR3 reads CATSDPAKLAGGGNEQFF. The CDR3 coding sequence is TGTGCCACCAGTGATCCGGCGAAACTAGCGGGGGGCGGGAATGAGCAGTTCTTC.

The CDR3 DNA is TGTGCCAGCAGCCCCCGGGACTCTGGAAACACCATATATTTT. Its protein product is CASSPRDSGNTIYF. The genes are TRBV2 and TRBJ1-3; no clear D. The CDR3 extends over 14 amino acids. The V and J ends lost 6 bases and 0 bases respectively, with 9 bases between them. Germline V lookup: CDR1 SNHLY, CDR2 FYNNEI.

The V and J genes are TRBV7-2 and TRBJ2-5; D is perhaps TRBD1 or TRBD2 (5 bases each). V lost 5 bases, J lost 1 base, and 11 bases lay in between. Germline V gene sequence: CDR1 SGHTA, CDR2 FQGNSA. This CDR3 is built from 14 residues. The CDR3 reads CASSTLRGQETQYF. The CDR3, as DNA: TGTGCCAGCAGCACGCTGAGGGGCCAAGAGACCCAGTACTTC.

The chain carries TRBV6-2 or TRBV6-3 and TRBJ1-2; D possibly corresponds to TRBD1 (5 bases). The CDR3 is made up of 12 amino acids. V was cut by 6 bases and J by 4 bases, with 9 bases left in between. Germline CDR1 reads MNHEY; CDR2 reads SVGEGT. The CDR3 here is CASSKQAYGYTF. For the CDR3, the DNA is TGTGCCAGCAGCAAACAGGCCTATGGCTACACCTTC.

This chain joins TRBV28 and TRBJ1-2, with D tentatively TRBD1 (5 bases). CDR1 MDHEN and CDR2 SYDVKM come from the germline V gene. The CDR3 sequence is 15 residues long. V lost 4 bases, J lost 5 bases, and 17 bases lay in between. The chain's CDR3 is CASSSTRRGRYGYTF. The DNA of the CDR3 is TGTGCCAGCAGTTCCACCCGAAGGGGCAGATATGGCTACACCTTC.

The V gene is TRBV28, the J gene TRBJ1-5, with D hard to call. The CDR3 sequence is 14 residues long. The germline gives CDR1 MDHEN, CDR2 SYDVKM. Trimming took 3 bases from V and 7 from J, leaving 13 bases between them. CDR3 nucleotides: TGTGCCAGCAGTTTGATTTCGGGAGAACAGCCCCAGCATTTT. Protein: CASSLISGEQPQHF.

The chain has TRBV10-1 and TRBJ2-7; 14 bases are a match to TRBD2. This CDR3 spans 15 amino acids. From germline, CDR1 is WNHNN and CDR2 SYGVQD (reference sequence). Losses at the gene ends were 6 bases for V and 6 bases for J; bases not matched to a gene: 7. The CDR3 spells CASSGTSGSICEQYF. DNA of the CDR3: TGCGCCAGCAGCGGGACTAGCGGGAGTATCTGCGAGCAGTACTTC.

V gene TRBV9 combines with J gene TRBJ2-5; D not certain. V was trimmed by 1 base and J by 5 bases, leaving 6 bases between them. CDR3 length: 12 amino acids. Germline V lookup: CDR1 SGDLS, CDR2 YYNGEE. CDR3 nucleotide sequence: TGTGCCAGCAGCGTAACAAGGGAGACCCAGTACTTC. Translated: CASSVTRETQYF.

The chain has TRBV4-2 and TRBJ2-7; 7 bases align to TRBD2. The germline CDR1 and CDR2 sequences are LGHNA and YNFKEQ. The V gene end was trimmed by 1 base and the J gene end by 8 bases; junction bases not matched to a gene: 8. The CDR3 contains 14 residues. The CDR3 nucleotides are TGTGCCAGCAGCCAAGGGGGCGGTGGGACTAAGCAGTACTTC. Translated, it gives CASSQGGGGTKQYF.

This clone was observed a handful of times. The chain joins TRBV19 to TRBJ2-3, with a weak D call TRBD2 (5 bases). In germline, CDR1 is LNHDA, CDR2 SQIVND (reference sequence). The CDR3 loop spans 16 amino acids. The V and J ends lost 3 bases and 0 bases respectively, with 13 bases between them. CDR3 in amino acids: CASSMRASRSTDTQYF. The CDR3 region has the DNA TGTGCCAGTAGTATGCGGGCTAGCCGCAGCACAGATACGCAGTATTTT. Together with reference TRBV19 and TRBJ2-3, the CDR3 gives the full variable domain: DGGITQSPKYLFRKEGQNVTLSCEQNLNHDAMYWYRQDPGQGLRLIYYSQIVNDFQKGDIAEGYSVSREKKESFPLTVTSAQKNPTAFYLCASSMRASRSTDTQYFGPGTRLTVL.

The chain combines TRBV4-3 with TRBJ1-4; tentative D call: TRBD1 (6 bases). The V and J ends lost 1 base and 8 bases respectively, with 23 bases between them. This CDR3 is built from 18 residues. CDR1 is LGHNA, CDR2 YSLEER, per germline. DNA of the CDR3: TGCGCCAGCAGCCAAGGCGATTCCCTCGGGGGCGGGTGGGAAAAACTGTTTTTT. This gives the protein CASSQGDSLGGGWEKLFF.

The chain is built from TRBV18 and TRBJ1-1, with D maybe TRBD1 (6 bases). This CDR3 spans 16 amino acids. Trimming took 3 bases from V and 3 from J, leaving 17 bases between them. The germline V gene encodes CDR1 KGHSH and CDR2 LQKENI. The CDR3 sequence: CASSPLPQGTYTEAFF. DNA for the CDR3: TGTGCCAGCTCACCTCTCCCACAGGGAACCTACACTGAAGCTTTCTTT.

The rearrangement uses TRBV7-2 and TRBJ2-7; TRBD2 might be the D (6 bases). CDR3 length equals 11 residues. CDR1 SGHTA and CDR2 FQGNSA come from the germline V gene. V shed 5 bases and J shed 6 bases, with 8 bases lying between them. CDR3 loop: CASSMTSEQYF. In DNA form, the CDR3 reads TGTGCCAGCAGCATGACTAGCGAGCAGTACTTC.